This TCR beta chain was identified during a study of OX40 agonist ivuxolimab in advanced cancers. General observations from the study: People who partly responded at 0.1-3.0 mg/kg had some of the least clonal expansion seen.

Turning to this clone: Antigen: not known.

The CDR3 contains 13 residues. Trimming cost V 3 bases and J 5 bases; bases outside gene matches: 1. Germline CDR1 LNHDA, CDR2 SQIVND (reference sequence). Assay: immunoSEQ multiplex PCR; the TCRdb copy retains only in-frame clones and omits some. The profile shows about 54,000 clones, around 93% of them singletons. The source material was CD4+ or CD8+ T cells sorted from blood, sampled in a trial of the OX40 agonist ivuxolimab. The V and J genes are TRBV19 and TRBJ2-1; 7 bases are shared with TRBD1. The receptor was isolated from an adult with an advanced solid tumor such as melanoma, head and neck, liver or kidney cancer. In nucleotides, the CDR3 is TGTGCCAGTAGTATGGGGACAGACAATGAGCAGTTCTTC. Translating it yields CASSMGTDNEQFF.